This TCR beta chain was observed in a study of CD8 T cells in ankylosing spondylitis. Study outcomes and limitations: Reports say disease-linked clones showed up significantly more in matched ankylosing spondylitis synovial fluid. Clones that were linked to disease were CD8+ and were relatively rare in peripheral blood.

As for this clonotype: Its antigen is unidentified.

Generation of TCR beta libraries employed quantitative 5'-RACE incorporating molecular barcodes. TCRdb redid the calling of the 5' RACE reads with MiXCR, one entry per CDR3 protein. The table shows around 150,000 distinct CDR3 sequences, with approximately 16% occurring only once. Sequenced material: blood, either unsorted or a sorted T cell fraction (not recorded which). The sequence was collected from a male donor with ankylosing spondylitis or in good health (not recorded which).

This CDR3 is CASSEIFWTGGYNGYTF. The CDR3 DNA reads TGTGCCAGCAGTGAAATATTTTGGACAGGGGGCTATAATGGCTACACCTTC. The gene calls are TRBV2 and TRBJ1-2, with 11 positions matching TRBD1. CDR3 size: 17 residues. J lost 6 bases, V lost 2 bases, and 11 bases had no gene match. Germline V gene lookup returns CDR1 SNHLY and CDR2 FYNNEI. Full variable domain (rest looked up from reference TRBV2 and TRBJ1-2): EPEVTQTPSHQVTQMGQEVILRCVPISNHLYFYWYRQILGQKVEFLVSFYNNEISEKSEIFDDQFSVERPDGSNFTLKIRSTKLEDSAMYFCASSEIFWTGGYNGYTFGSGTRLTVV.